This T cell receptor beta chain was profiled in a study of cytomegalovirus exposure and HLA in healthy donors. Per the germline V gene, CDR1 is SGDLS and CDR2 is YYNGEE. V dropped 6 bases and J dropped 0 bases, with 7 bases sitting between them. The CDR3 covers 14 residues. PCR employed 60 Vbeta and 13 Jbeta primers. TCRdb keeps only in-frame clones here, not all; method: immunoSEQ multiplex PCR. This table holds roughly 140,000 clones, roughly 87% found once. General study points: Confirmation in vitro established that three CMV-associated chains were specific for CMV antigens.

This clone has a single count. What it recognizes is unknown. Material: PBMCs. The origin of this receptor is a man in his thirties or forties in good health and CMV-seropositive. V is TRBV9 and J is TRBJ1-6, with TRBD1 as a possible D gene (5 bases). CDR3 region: CASNGGSYNSPLHF. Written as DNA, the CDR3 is TGTGCCAGCAACGGGGGCTCCTATAATTCACCCCTCCACTTT.